The 25 T cell receptor beta chains presented below share a single source sample, sequenced in a study of technical replicates of blood from a few donors. Using immunoSEQ multiplex PCR, the repertoire was profiled, and TCRdb retains in-frame clones only, with some absent. The table lists 68,000 or so clones, around nine tenths of them singletons, with around 0.37% in the top ten. Sequenced material: T cells isolated from PBMCs. The receptors derive from a human donor in good health.

This chain links TRBV6-5 with TRBJ1-5; D not resolved. Per germline, CDR1 MNHEY and CDR2 SVGAGI. The CDR3 consists of 15 residues. Trimming took off 0 bases at V and 2 bases at J, with 8 bases between the two ends. The CDR3 coding sequence is TGTGCCAGCAGTTACTCGTATCAGGGCAATCAGCCCCAGCATTTT. Encoded protein: CASSYSYQGNQPQHF.

The chain couples TRBV19 to TRBJ1-5; 9 bases match TRBD1. Trimming took 7 bases from V and 5 from J; bases not matched to a gene: 9. The V gene's germline CDR1 is LNHDA and CDR2 SQIVND (reference sequence). The CDR3 loop spans 15 amino acids. DNA for the CDR3: TGTGCCAGTAATACTCCTGGGGACAGGGATCAGCCCCAGCATTTT. Amino acid sequence: CASNTPGDRDQPQHF.

The V call is TRBV19, the J call TRBJ2-1; 9 positions agree with TRBD2. The CDR3 covers 14 residues. CDR1 and CDR2 from the germline V gene are LNHDA and SQIVND (reference sequence). The trim removed 3 bases at V and 7 bases at J, leaving 4 bases unmatched. CDR3 loop: CASSILAGINEQFF. The CDR3 nucleotides read TGTGCCAGTAGTATCCTAGCGGGAATAAATGAGCAGTTCTTC.

The chain has TRBV4-3 and TRBJ2-3; the D gene is possibly TRBD2 (5 bases). V gave up 0 bases and J gave up 1 base, with 14 bases separating them. CDR1 is LGHNA, CDR2 YSLEER, per germline. CDR3 size: 17 residues. CDR3 residues: CASSQDSRTSGTDTQYF. Here the CDR3 DNA reads TGCGCCAGCAGCCAAGACAGTAGGACTTCCGGCACAGATACGCAGTATTTT.

V usage is TRBV5-1 and J usage is TRBJ2-7; the D gene is possibly TRBD1 (5 bases). The ends were cut back, 4 bases at V and 2 bases at J, with 19 bases in the middle. Germline loops: CDR1 SGHRS, CDR2 YFSETQ. CDR3 size: 16 residues. CDR3 residues: CASSLVDRFRTYEQYF. CDR3 DNA sequence: TGCGCCAGCAGCCTCGTCGACAGATTTAGGACCTACGAGCAGTACTTC.

The chain recombines TRBV19 with TRBJ1-1; 7 bases fit TRBD1. Germline values: CDR1 LNHDA, CDR2 SQIVND (reference sequence). Losses at the gene ends were 10 bases for V and 7 bases for J; bases not matched to a gene: 12. The CDR3 totals 13 residues. The CDR3, as DNA: TGTGCCACCTGCACAAGACAGGGAGGTGAAGCTTTCTTT. Translating it yields CATCTRQGGEAFF.

The gene calls are TRBV11-2 and TRBJ2-1, with D unclear. Between the trimmed V and J ends, which lost 5 bases and 6 bases, there was a span of 11 bases. The germline V gene encodes CDR1 SGHAT and CDR2 FQNNGV. The CDR3 consists of 13 residues. CDR3 DNA: TGTGCCAGCAGCCATCCCTACTCCAATGAGCAGTTCTTC. Translated: CASSHPYSNEQFF. The full variable domain, with the rest looked up from reference TRBV11-2 and TRBJ2-1, is EAGVAQSPRYKIIEKRQSVAFWCNPISGHATLYWYQQILGQGPKLLIQFQNNGVVDDSQLPKDRFSAERLKGVDSTLKIQPAKLEDSAVYLCASSHPYSNEQFFGPGTRLTVL.

V and J are TRBV30 and TRBJ2-7; D possibly corresponds to TRBD1 (6 bases). Germline lookup yields CDR1 GTSNPN and CDR2 SVGIG (reference sequence). Trimming took 5 bases from V and 1 from J, leaving 12 bases between them. The CDR3 loop spans 13 amino acids. CDR3 sequence reads: CAWEGDGSYEQYF. The CDR3 coding sequence is TGTGCCTGGGAGGGGGACGGATCCTACGAGCAGTACTTC.

The chain combines TRBV5-1 with TRBJ2-3; D is perhaps TRBD2 (6 bases). This CDR3 has 15 residues. Trimming shortened V by 4 bases and J by 2 bases, and 14 bases separated the two germline ends. Germline values: CDR1 SGHRS, CDR2 YFSETQ. CDR3: CASSLGSPSTDTQYF. The CDR3 nucleotides read TGCGCCAGCAGCCTCGGGAGCCCCTCCACAGATACGCAGTATTTT.

The chain recombines TRBV14 with TRBJ1-3; 7 nucleotides agree with TRBD1. The V segment lost 4 bases and the J segment 8 bases; nucleotides outside the gene matches: 8. CDR1 is SGHDN and CDR2 is FVKESK in the germline V gene. The CDR3 has 14 residues. CDR3 nucleotide sequence: TGTGCCAGCAGCCGCAGCGACAGGGATGACACCATATATTTT. Amino acids: CASSRSDRDDTIYF.

V and J are TRBV14 and TRBJ2-3, with a weak D call TRBD1 (6 bases). The V gene's germline CDR1 is SGHDN and CDR2 FVKESK. With 1 base removed from V and 7 bases from J, the gap between germline ends came to 18 bases. The CDR3 loop spans 16 amino acids. CDR3 nucleotides: TGTGCCAGCAGCCAAGGGACGACAGGCCTTGAAAATACGCAGTATTTT. Translated, it gives CASSQGTTGLENTQYF.

In this sample, this clone turned up once. DNA of the CDR3: TGTGCCAGCTTTCGGGGACAGGGGGGCACCGGGGAGCTGTTTTTT. Its protein product is CASFRGQGGTGELFF. The chain is built from TRBV6-6 and TRBJ2-2, with TRBD1 matching 11 bases. The V gene's germline CDR1 is MNHNY and CDR2 SVGAGI (reference sequence). The CDR3 contains 15 residues. The J segment lost 4 bases and the V segment lost 8 bases, leaving 6 bases of the junction unmatched.

The V gene is TRBV4-3, the J gene TRBJ1-5; 9 bases are shared with TRBD1. Germline V CDR1 and CDR2: LGHNA, YSLEER. The V and J ends lost 1 base and 6 bases, in that order; junction bases with no gene match: 13. This CDR3 comprises 18 residues. CDR3 protein: CASSQGLPSTGGFQPQHF. CDR3 bases: TGCGCCAGCAGCCAAGGACTCCCCTCTACAGGGGGCTTTCAGCCCCAGCATTTT.

CDR3 nucleotides: TGTGCCAGCACCTCGAACGATCCCTATACCTCCTCTGGGGCCAACGTCCTGACTTTC. It encodes CASTSNDPYTSSGANVLTF. The rearrangement joins TRBV9 to TRBJ2-6; no clear D gene. The CDR3 extends over 19 amino acids. The germline V and J ends were trimmed by 6 bases and 0 bases, with 22 bases remaining between them. Germline V CDR1 and CDR2: SGDLS, YYNGEE.

This chain joins TRBV28 and TRBJ1-1, with D unclear. Trimming took 2 bases from V and 6 from J, leaving 7 bases between them. Germline lookup yields CDR1 MDHEN and CDR2 SYDVKM. The CDR3 has 12 amino acids. CDR3 in DNA: TGTGCCAGCAGTTTAGGTGGCCCTGAAGCTTTCTTT. It yields the protein CASSLGGPEAFF.

V and J are TRBV6-5 and TRBJ2-1, with D perhaps TRBD2 (5 bases). This CDR3 has 14 residues. V lost 2 bases, J lost 4 bases, and 9 bases lay in between. Looked up from germline, CDR1 is MNHEY and CDR2 is SVGAGI. CDR3 bases: TGTGCCAGCAGTTACGAGGGCGGTTACAATGAGCAGTTCTTC. Residues: CASSYEGGYNEQFF.

The rearrangement links TRBV19 to TRBJ2-1; 11 bases line up with TRBD2. CDR1 is LNHDA and CDR2 is SQIVND in the germline V gene (reference sequence). This CDR3 region has 15 residues. With V trimmed by 5 bases and J by 4 bases, 4 bases remained unmatched. CDR3 DNA sequence: TGTGCCAGTAGTCTTGGGACTAGCGGTTACAATGAGCAGTTCTTC. This encodes CASSLGTSGYNEQFF.

This chain links TRBV10-3 with TRBJ2-3; a weak D match, TRBD2 (5 bases). The CDR3 totals 14 residues. The V and J ends lost 7 bases and 1 base respectively, with 12 bases between them. Germline CDR1 is ENHRY and CDR2 is SYGVKD. The chain's CDR3 is CAITRAEGTDTQYF. Written as DNA, the CDR3 is TGTGCCATCACGAGGGCAGAAGGCACAGATACGCAGTATTTT.

The chain's CDR3 is CASSKPYRTNTEAFF. CDR3 DNA sequence: TGTGCCAGCAGCAAACCTTACAGGACGAACACTGAAGCTTTCTTT. The chain recombines TRBV21-1 with TRBJ1-1; TRBD1 reflects the table's D call only, with no check against the DNA. TRBV21-1 is shown as a pseudogene. The CDR3 has 15 amino acids.

The DNA for the CDR3 is TGTGCCTCACAGGGCCGGAATGAGCAGTTCTTC. Translation gives CASQGRNEQFF. The chain joins TRBV30 to TRBJ2-1; tentative D call: TRBD1 (6 bases). V was cut by 7 bases and J by 7 bases, with 11 bases left in between. Germline loops: CDR1 GTSNPN, CDR2 SVGIG (reference sequence). CDR3 length: 11 amino acids.

This clone was seen a single time. V usage is TRBV19 and J usage is TRBJ1-5; 8 positions match TRBD1. With V trimmed by 7 bases and J by 5 bases, 10 bases remained unmatched. The CDR3 sequence is 15 residues long. Germline CDR1 LNHDA, CDR2 SQIVND (reference sequence). DNA for the CDR3: TGTGCCAGTAACAATGGACAGGGCTTTTATCAGCCCCAGCATTTT. As protein: CASNNGQGFYQPQHF.

This chain connects TRBV11-3 to TRBJ2-7; D is uncertain. This CDR3 is built from 13 residues. V was cut by 3 bases and J by 4 bases, with 10 bases left in between. In germline, CDR1 is SGHNT, CDR2 YENEEA. In DNA, the CDR3 is TGTGCCAGCAGCTTCGTGACATTGTACGAGCAGTACTTC. Translation gives CASSFVTLYEQYF.

The chain uses TRBV7-2 and TRBJ1-1; 9 nucleotides align to TRBD1. Germline CDR1 SGHTA, CDR2 FQGNSA. The CDR3 spans 14 residues. J was trimmed by 8 bases and V by 1 base; bases with no gene match: 5. CDR3 protein: CASSLDRGPTEAFF. CDR3 sequence (DNA): TGTGCCAGCAGCTTAGACAGGGGGCCAACCGAAGCTTTCTTT.

This chain uses TRBV28 with TRBJ2-7, with TRBD1 matching over 10 bases. CDR1 MDHEN and CDR2 SYDVKM come from the germline V gene. Trimming at V came to 7 bases and at J to 0 bases, leaving 9 bases not matched to a gene. The CDR3 spans 16 residues. This CDR3 is CASTNLGDRGSYEQYF. The DNA of the CDR3 is TGTGCCAGCACCAATCTGGGGGACAGGGGCTCCTACGAGCAGTACTTC.

V gene TRBV27 combines with J gene TRBJ2-1; the D gene is possibly TRBD1 (5 bases). Germline CDR1 reads MNHEY; CDR2 reads SMNVEV (reference sequence). V lost 5 bases and J lost 7, with 12 bases in between. This CDR3 contains 13 residues. In DNA, the CDR3 is TGTGCCAGCAGTGTAGCAGGGCAGAATGAGCAGTTCTTC. As protein: CASSVAGQNEQFF.